The clone carrying this T cell receptor (beta chain) has at least ten counts. Antigen: not known. TCRdb passed the PCR reads through MiXCR, listing each CDR3 protein once. The sample has 490,000 or so distinct CDR3 sequences, roughly 25% seen once; the top ten hold over 0.6%. Naive CD8 T cells were sorted as CD8+CD4-CCR7+CD45RA+. This sample was included in a study of molecular identifiers for immune sequencing clone quantification. J lost 8 bases, V lost 4 bases, and 21 bases had no gene match. The CDR3 contains 18 residues. General study results and limits: Spiked TCR RNA from one Jurkat cell reportedly showed up when mixed among around 1 million naive cells.

This sequence originates from a human donor in good health. Some libraries in this study had Jurkat cell RNA spiked in. The V gene is TRBV12-3 or TRBV12-4, the J gene TRBJ1-2, with 8 bases that match TRBD1. Sequenced sample: naive CD8+ T cells from blood, with Jurkat cell RNA spiked in. Documented subset: FACS-sorted CD8+CD4-CCR7+CD45RA+ naive T cells. The CDR3: CASSSIPGQANLFVGYTF. As DNA, the CDR3 is TGTGCCAGCAGTTCGATCCCGGGACAGGCTAATCTTTTTGTGGGCTACACCTTC.